These 25 T cell receptor beta chains were sequenced from one sample in a study of blood T cell repertoires in COVID-19. Assay used: immunoSEQ multiplex PCR; TCRdb lists only in-frame clones, some missing. The table has approximately 130,000 clones, around 88% seen once; the top ten hold around 2.3%. Sequencing used PBMCs or T cells enriched from blood (not recorded which). The source of these receptors is a woman aged 45 to 65 who had recovered from COVID-19.

This clone was observed once. This chain uses TRBV14 with TRBJ2-1; 7 positions match TRBD2. Unmatched junction bases numbered 7, after V lost 1 base and J lost 4 bases. The CDR3 has 16 residues. Germline CDR1 is SGHDN and CDR2 is FVKESK. The CDR3 sequence is CASSQVQAGRYNEQFF. CDR3 nucleotides: TGTGCCAGCAGCCAAGTGCAAGCGGGGAGGTACAATGAGCAGTTCTTC.

V is TRBV7-8 and J is TRBJ2-7; TRBD2 matches 7 bases. The CDR3 totals 11 residues. The trim removed 2 bases at V and 10 bases at J, leaving 2 bases unmatched. In germline, CDR1 is SGHVS, CDR2 FQNEAQ. The CDR3 region is CASSLRGDQYF. The DNA for the CDR3 is TGTGCCAGCAGCTTACGGGGGGATCAGTACTTC. Using reference TRBV7-8 and TRBJ2-7 for the parts outside the CDR3, the full variable domain is GAGVSQSPRYKVAKRGQDVALRCDPISGHVSLFWYQQALGQGPEFLTYFQNEAQLDKSGLPSDRFFAERPEGSVSTLKIQRTQQEDSAVYLCASSLRGDQYFGPGTRLTVT.

The chain has TRBV5-1 and TRBJ2-3; no reliable D call. Per germline, CDR1 SGHRS and CDR2 YFSETQ. Trimming pared 7 bases from V and 0 bases from J, leaving 18 bases between. CDR3 length: 16 residues. The CDR3 nucleotides are TGCGCCAGCGGCGGATCGACTGATGGGAGCACAGATACGCAGTATTTT. It codes for CASGGSTDGSTDTQYF.

V gene TRBV19 combines with J gene TRBJ1-3; possible D gene TRBD1, 5 bases. Germline V gene lookup returns CDR1 LNHDA and CDR2 SQIVND (reference sequence). V was shortened by 5 bases and J by 6 bases, with 14 bases between the two germline ends. This CDR3 region has 14 residues. The CDR3 sequence: CASSARQLENTIYF. In DNA form, the CDR3 reads TGTGCCAGTAGTGCTCGACAGCTGGAAAACACCATATATTTT.

The chain is built from TRBV6-5 and TRBJ1-2, with no clear D. CDR1 is MNHEY, CDR2 SVGAGI, per germline. The CDR3 contains 16 residues. The V end lost 2 bases, the J end lost 0 bases, and 13 bases lay between the germline ends. CDR3 coding DNA: TGTGCCAGCAGTTACCAAGAGGCCTCCTCTAACTATGGCTACACCTTC. This translates into CASSYQEASSNYGYTF.

The V gene is TRBV7-8, the J gene TRBJ2-5; 8 bases are shared with TRBD2. The CDR3 consists of 16 residues. V shed 1 base and J 4 bases; nucleotides not matched to a gene: 8. CDR1 and CDR2 (germline): SGHVS, FQNEAQ. This chain's CDR3 is CASSLVGGGLGETQYF. The CDR3 DNA sequence: TGTGCCAGCAGCTTAGTCGGGGGGGGCCTGGGAGAGACCCAGTACTTC. Full variable domain (missing parts from reference TRBV7-8 and TRBJ2-5): GAGVSQSPRYKVAKRGQDVALRCDPISGHVSLFWYQQALGQGPEFLTYFQNEAQLDKSGLPSDRFFAERPEGSVSTLKIQRTQQEDSAVYLCASSLVGGGLGETQYFGPGTRLLVL.

This clone showed up just a few times. The chain joins TRBV4-2 to TRBJ2-7; 8 bases agree with TRBD2. Germline lookup yields CDR1 LGHNA and CDR2 YNFKEQ. Unmatched junction bases numbered 5, after V lost 1 base and J lost 0 bases. CDR3 length: 16 amino acids. DNA of the CDR3: TGTGCCAGCAGCCAAGCACTAGCGGACAACTCCTACGAGCAGTACTTC. The encoded protein is CASSQALADNSYEQYF.

J is TRBJ1-3 and V is TRBV2; no clear D. V was pared by 1 base and J by 7 bases, with 8 bases between. The CDR3 length is 13 residues. Per germline, CDR1 SNHLY and CDR2 FYNNEI. The CDR3 loop is CASSEGHGNTIYF. CDR3 DNA sequence: TGTGCCAGCAGTGAAGGTCACGGGAACACCATATATTTT.

The gene calls are TRBV13 and TRBJ2-6; D might be TRBD2 (7 bases). CDR1 is PRHDT, CDR2 FYEKMQ, per germline (reference sequence). V gave up 2 bases and J gave up 0 bases, with 14 bases separating them. The CDR3 has 18 amino acids. In DNA form, the CDR3 reads TGTGCCAGCAGCTTATTGCGGGGGCCGGTCTCTGGGGCCAACGTCCTGACTTTC. This sequence encodes CASSLLRGPVSGANVLTF.

This clone was seen once. V usage is TRBV2 and J usage is TRBJ2-1; a possible D gene is TRBD2 (5 bases). This CDR3 region has 13 residues. Germline V CDR1 and CDR2: SNHLY, FYNNEI. V was trimmed by 3 bases and J by 8 bases, leaving 11 bases between them. The CDR3, as DNA: TGTGCCAGCAGTGACCTAGAGGGCTATGAGCAGTTCTTC. Translated: CASSDLEGYEQFF.

This chain uses TRBV7-2 with TRBJ2-7; 11 bases align to TRBD1. In germline, CDR1 is SGHTA, CDR2 FQGNSA. There are 16 residues in the CDR3. V trimming: 1 base; J trimming: 1 base; junction bases outside the gene matches: 3. The CDR3 reads CASSLGTGGPSYEQYF. CDR3 sequence (DNA): TGTGCCAGCAGCTTAGGGACAGGGGGCCCTTCCTACGAGCAGTACTTC.

The rearrangement uses TRBV6-2 or TRBV6-3 and TRBJ2-7; D may be TRBD2 (5 bases). Germline CDR1 and CDR2: MNHEY and SVGEGT. CDR3 length equals 15 residues. The V end lost 5 bases, the J end lost 7 bases, and 21 bases lay between the germline ends. The CDR3 loop reads CASSMVGFLTGEQYF. CDR3 sequence (DNA): TGTGCCAGCAGTATGGTGGGGTTCCTCACGGGGGAGCAGTACTTC.

The chain has TRBV5-1 and TRBJ2-5, with D possibly matching TRBD1 (6 bases). Trimming left V 0 bases short and J 5 bases short, with 14 bases between. The CDR3 is made up of 15 amino acids. The germline V gene encodes CDR1 SGHRS and CDR2 YFSETQ. CDR3 amino acids: CASSLVQGQGETQYF. The CDR3 region has the DNA TGCGCCAGCAGCTTGGTTCAGGGTCAGGGGGAGACCCAGTACTTC. Looking up the rest from reference TRBV5-1 and TRBJ2-5 gives the full variable domain: KAGVTQTPRYLIKTRGQQVTLSCSPISGHRSVSWYQQTPGQGLQFLFEYFSETQRNKGNFPGRFSGRQFSNSRSEMNVSTLELGDSALYLCASSLVQGQGETQYFGPGTRLLVL.

The CDR3 region is CATSGLTRGYNEQFF. In nucleotides, the CDR3 is TGTGCCACCAGTGGGTTGACTAGGGGCTACAATGAGCAGTTCTTC. V usage is TRBV24-1 and J usage is TRBJ2-1; D may be TRBD2 (6 bases). The ends were cut back, 5 bases at V and 3 bases at J, with 13 bases in the middle. Germline CDR1 and CDR2: KGHDR and SFDVKD. The CDR3 spans 15 residues.

This sequence joins TRBV10-3 and TRBJ2-3; 9 nucleotides align to TRBD1. Germline lookup yields CDR1 ENHRY and CDR2 SYGVKD. J gave up 3 bases and V 5 bases, and 3 bases lay outside the gene matches. The CDR3 loop spans 14 amino acids. CDR3 DNA sequence: TGTGCCATCAGTACCGGGACAGGGACAGATACGCAGTATTTT. Its protein product is CAISTGTGTDTQYF.

The chain combines TRBV30 with TRBJ2-7; TRBD1 matches 7 bases. The CDR3 is made up of 13 amino acids. The V gene's germline CDR1 is GTSNPN and CDR2 SVGIG (reference sequence). V lost 2 bases to trimming and J lost 2 bases; unmatched junction nucleotides: 3. For the CDR3, the DNA is TGTGCCTGGAGTTGGACAGGTACCTACGAGCAGTACTTC. Translated: CAWSWTGTYEQYF.

This sequence joins TRBV6-5 and TRBJ1-6, with TRBD1 matching 10 bases. The V segment lost 6 bases and the J segment 7 bases; nucleotides outside the gene matches: 6. Germline V gene data show CDR1 as MNHEY and CDR2 as SVGAGI. This CDR3 has 15 residues. The CDR3 loop reads CASSRGTGVNSPLHF. CDR3 nucleotides: TGTGCCAGCAGCCGCGGGACAGGGGTGAATTCACCCCTCCACTTT.

This clone came up a few times. The genes are TRBV3-1 (or the pseudogene TRBV3-2) and TRBJ1-2; D might be TRBD1 (5 bases). Germline CDR1 and CDR2: LGHDT and YNNKEL (reference sequence). This CDR3 contains 14 residues. V dropped 0 bases and J dropped 7 bases, with 12 bases sitting between them. CDR3 in DNA: TGTGCCAGCAGCCAAGATACTCGGGGGTTTGGCTACACCTTC. This encodes CASSQDTRGFGYTF.

V is TRBV3-1 (or the pseudogene TRBV3-2) and J is TRBJ1-4; possible D gene TRBD1, 5 bases. V gave up 4 bases and J gave up 4 bases, with 10 bases separating them. The length of the CDR3 is 14 residues. The germline V gene has CDR1 LGHDT and CDR2 YNNKEL (reference sequence). CDR3 sequence (DNA): TGTGCCAGCAGCCTCCGGACAAGTAATGAAAAACTGTTTTTT. Protein product: CASSLRTSNEKLFF.

The chain uses TRBV2 and TRBJ1-5; D not certain. Germline V CDR1 and CDR2: SNHLY, FYNNEI. The length of the CDR3 is 14 residues. V gave up 4 bases and J gave up 0 bases, with 7 bases separating them. CDR3 region: CASSAVYSNQPQHF. CDR3 DNA: TGTGCCAGCAGTGCCGTATATAGCAATCAGCCCCAGCATTTT. Full variable domain (outside the CDR3, taken from reference TRBV2 and TRBJ1-5): EPEVTQTPSHQVTQMGQEVILRCVPISNHLYFYWYRQILGQKVEFLVSFYNNEISEKSEIFDDQFSVERPDGSNFTLKIRSTKLEDSAMYFCASSAVYSNQPQHFGDGTRLSIL.

The chain employs TRBV19 and TRBJ1-4, with D possibly being TRBD1 (6 bases). The ends were cut back, 8 bases at V and 8 bases at J, with 12 bases in the middle. Germline CDR1 and CDR2: LNHDA and SQIVND (reference sequence). The CDR3 has 12 residues. CDR3 region: CASGSGGEKLFF. The DNA for the CDR3 is TGTGCCAGTGGCTCTGGGGGCGAAAAACTGTTTTTT.

The chain links TRBV9 to TRBJ2-1; TRBD2 matches 9 bases. Germline CDR1 is SGDLS and CDR2 is YYNGEE. The J segment lost 3 bases and the V segment lost 4 bases, leaving 11 bases of the junction unmatched. The CDR3 is made up of 17 amino acids. DNA of the CDR3: TGTGCCAGCAGCTTCACTTCACTAGCGGGTCTCTACAATGAGCAGTTCTTC. This gives the protein CASSFTSLAGLYNEQFF.

CDR3 DNA: TGTGCCAGCTCAACTAGCACAGATACGCAGTATTTT. This translates into CASSTSTDTQYF. The rearrangement uses TRBV18 and TRBJ2-3; D ambiguous. Trimming took off 5 bases at V and 0 bases at J, with 3 bases between the two ends. Germline CDR1 reads KGHSH; CDR2 reads LQKENI. CDR3 length equals 12 residues.

This clone was picked up one time. The V and J genes are TRBV29-1 and TRBJ1-1, with D unclear. The CDR3 contains 14 residues. CDR1 and CDR2 from the germline V gene are SQVTM and ANQGSEA. With 3 bases removed from V and 1 base from J, the gap between germline ends came to 12 bases. As DNA, the CDR3 is TGCAGCGTTGACGGGTGGACTCCGAACACTGAAGCTTTCTTT. It translates to CSVDGWTPNTEAFF.

J is TRBJ2-1 and V is TRBV19; unclear D gene. The V gene's germline CDR1 is LNHDA and CDR2 SQIVND (reference sequence). V was cut by 1 base and J by 9 bases, with 10 bases left in between. The CDR3 extends over 13 amino acids. The CDR3 DNA sequence: TGTGCCAGTAGTATAGGTGGGCGAAGTGAGCAGTTCTTC. It specifies CASSIGGRSEQFF.